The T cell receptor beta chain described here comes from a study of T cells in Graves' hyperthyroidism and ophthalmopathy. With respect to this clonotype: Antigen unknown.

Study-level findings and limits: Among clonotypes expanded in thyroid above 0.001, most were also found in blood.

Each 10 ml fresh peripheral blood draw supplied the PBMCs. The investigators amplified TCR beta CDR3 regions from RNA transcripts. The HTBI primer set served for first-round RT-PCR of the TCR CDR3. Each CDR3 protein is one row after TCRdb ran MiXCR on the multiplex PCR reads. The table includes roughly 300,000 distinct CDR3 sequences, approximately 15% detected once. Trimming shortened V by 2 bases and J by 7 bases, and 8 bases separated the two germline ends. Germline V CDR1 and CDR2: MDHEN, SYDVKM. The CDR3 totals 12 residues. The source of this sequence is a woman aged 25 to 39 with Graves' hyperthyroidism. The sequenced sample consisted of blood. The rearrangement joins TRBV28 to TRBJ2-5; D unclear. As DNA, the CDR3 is TGTGCCAGCAGTTTAAGGGAACGGACCCAGTACTTC. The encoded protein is CASSLRERTQYF. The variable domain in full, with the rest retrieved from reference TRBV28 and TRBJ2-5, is DVKVTQSSRYLVKRTGEKVFLECVQDMDHENMFWYRQDPGLGLRLIYFSYDVKMKEKGDIPEGYSVSREKKERFSLILESASTNQTSMYLCASSLRERTQYFGPGTRLLVL.